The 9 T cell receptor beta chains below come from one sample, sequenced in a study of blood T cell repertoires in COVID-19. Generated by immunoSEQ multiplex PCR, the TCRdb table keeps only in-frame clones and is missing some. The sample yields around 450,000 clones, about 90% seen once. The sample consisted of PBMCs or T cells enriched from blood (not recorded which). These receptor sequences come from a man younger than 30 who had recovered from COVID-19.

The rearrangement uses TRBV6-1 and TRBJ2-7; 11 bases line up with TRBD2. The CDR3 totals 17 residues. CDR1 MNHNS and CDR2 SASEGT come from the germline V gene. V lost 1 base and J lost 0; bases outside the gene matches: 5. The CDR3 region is CASSEGLAGGSSYEQYF. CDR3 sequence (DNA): TGTGCCAGCAGTGAAGGGCTAGCGGGAGGCAGCTCCTACGAGCAGTACTTC.

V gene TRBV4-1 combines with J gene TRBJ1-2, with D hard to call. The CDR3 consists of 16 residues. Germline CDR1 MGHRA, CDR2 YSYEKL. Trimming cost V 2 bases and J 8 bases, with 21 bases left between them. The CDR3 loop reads CASSQIGEGESYGYTF. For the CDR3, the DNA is TGCGCCAGCAGCCAAATCGGGGAGGGCGAAAGTTACGGCTACACCTTC.

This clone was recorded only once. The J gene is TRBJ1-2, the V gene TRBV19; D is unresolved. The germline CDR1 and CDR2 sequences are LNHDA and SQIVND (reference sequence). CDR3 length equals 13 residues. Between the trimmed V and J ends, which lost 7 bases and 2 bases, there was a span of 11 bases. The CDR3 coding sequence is TGTGCCAGTATCGGGGTTGGAAACTATGGCTACACCTTC. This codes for CASIGVGNYGYTF.

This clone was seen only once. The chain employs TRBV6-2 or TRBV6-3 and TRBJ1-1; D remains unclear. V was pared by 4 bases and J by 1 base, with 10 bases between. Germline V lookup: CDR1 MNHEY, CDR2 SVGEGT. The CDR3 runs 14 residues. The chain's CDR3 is CASSLSPPNTEAFF. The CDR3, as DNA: TGTGCCAGCAGTTTATCCCCTCCGAACACTGAAGCTTTCTTT.

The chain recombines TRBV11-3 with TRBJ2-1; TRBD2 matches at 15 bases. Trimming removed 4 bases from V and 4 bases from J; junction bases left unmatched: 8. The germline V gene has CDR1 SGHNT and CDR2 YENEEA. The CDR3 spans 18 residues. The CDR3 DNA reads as TGTGCCAGCAGCTCTCCCGGGACTAGCGGGGGGCCGTACAATGAGCAGTTCTTC. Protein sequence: CASSSPGTSGGPYNEQFF.

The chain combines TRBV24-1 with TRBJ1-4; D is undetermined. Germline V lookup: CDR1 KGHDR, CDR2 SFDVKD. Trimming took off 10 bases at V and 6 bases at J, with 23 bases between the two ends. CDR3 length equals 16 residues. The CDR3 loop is CATYSNTGAKDEKLFF. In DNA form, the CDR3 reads TGTGCCACTTACTCCAATACGGGAGCCAAAGATGAAAAACTGTTTTTT.

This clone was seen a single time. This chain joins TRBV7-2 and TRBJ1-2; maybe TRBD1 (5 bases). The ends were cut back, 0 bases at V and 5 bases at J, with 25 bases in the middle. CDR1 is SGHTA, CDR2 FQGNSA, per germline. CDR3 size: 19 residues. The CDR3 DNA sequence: TGTGCCAGCAGCTTAGCGCAGACAGTGGCACTTCCTAGAAGATATGGCTACACCTTC. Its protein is CASSLAQTVALPRRYGYTF.

CDR3 sequence: CASSRAGITDTQYF. CDR3 in DNA: TGTGCCAGCAGTCGAGCGGGGATCACAGATACGCAGTATTTT. The chain employs TRBV6-5 and TRBJ2-3; 7 nucleotides match TRBD2. Germline trimming cut 5 bases from V and 2 bases from J; bases unmatched to any gene: 4. Germline V gene data show CDR1 as MNHEY and CDR2 as SVGAGI. The CDR3 is made up of 14 amino acids.

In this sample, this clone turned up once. The CDR3 coding sequence is TGTGCCAGCAGCCCCATCCAGGGGGAGGAGCAGTACTTC. Amino acids: CASSPIQGEEQYF. The chain recombines TRBV6-5 with TRBJ2-7; 7 bases are shared with TRBD1. The CDR3 is 13 residues long. Germline V gene lookup returns CDR1 MNHEY and CDR2 SVGAGI. The V segment lost 6 bases and the J segment 7 bases; nucleotides outside the gene matches: 9.